A single sample is the source of the 13 T cell receptor beta chains below, sequenced in a study of blood T cell repertoires in COVID-19. Some clones are missing from TCRdb's copy, which holds only in-frame ones; the method was immunoSEQ multiplex PCR. The profile covers roughly 250,000 clones, with about 89% appearing a single time and under 2.5% taken by the ten largest. Sequencing was done on a sample of peripheral blood. These receptors originate from a woman aged 45-60 years with acute or convalescent COVID-19.

The J gene is TRBJ2-1, the V gene TRBV4-2; weak D call: TRBD2 (5 bases). Trimming removed 1 base from V and 0 bases from J, with 13 bases in between. The germline V gene encodes CDR1 LGHNA and CDR2 YNFKEQ. CDR3 length equals 17 residues. The CDR3 loop reads CASSQGDSATSYNEQFF. CDR3 nucleotide sequence: TGTGCCAGCAGCCAAGGCGATAGCGCAACCTCCTACAATGAGCAGTTCTTC.

The chain couples TRBV2 to TRBJ2-3, with TRBD2 as a possible D gene (5 bases). Germline V gene lookup returns CDR1 SNHLY and CDR2 FYNNEI. This CDR3 has 12 residues. The V and J ends lost 6 bases and 3 bases respectively, with 7 bases between them. DNA of the CDR3: TGTGCCAGCAGGAGGGTGACAGATACGCAGTATTTT. Translated, it gives CASRRVTDTQYF.

This chain links TRBV2 with TRBJ2-5; perhaps TRBD2 as D (5 bases). Trimming left V 4 bases short and J 0 bases short, with 9 bases between. The CDR3 consists of 14 residues. CDR1 and CDR2 (germline): SNHLY, FYNNEI. The CDR3 here is CASSALANQETQYF. The CDR3 region has the DNA TGTGCCAGCAGTGCGCTAGCTAACCAAGAGACCCAGTACTTC.

The chain has TRBV2 and TRBJ2-7, with 8 bases that match TRBD2. Germline-derived CDR1 and CDR2 are SNHLY and FYNNEI. The CDR3 has 14 amino acids. V gave up 7 bases and J gave up 0 bases; unmatched junction bases: 5. CDR3 loop: CASNQREFSYEQYF. Here the CDR3 DNA reads TGTGCCAGCAATCAGCGGGAGTTCTCCTACGAGCAGTACTTC.

The J gene is TRBJ1-1, the V gene TRBV28; D call uncertain. Per the germline V gene, CDR1 is MDHEN and CDR2 is SYDVKM. The CDR3 sequence is 12 residues long. Trimming shortened V by 6 bases and J by 0 bases, and 5 bases separated the two germline ends. CDR3 amino acids: CASRGMNTEAFF. CDR3 bases: TGTGCCAGCAGGGGCATGAACACTGAAGCTTTCTTT.

V is TRBV9 and J is TRBJ1-1, with D possibly matching TRBD1 (6 bases). V was trimmed by 2 bases and J by 8 bases, leaving 13 bases between them. Germline V gene sequence: CDR1 SGDLS, CDR2 YYNGEE. This CDR3 has 13 residues. CDR3 in DNA: TGTGCCAGCAGCGTCACACCTCAGGGGGAAGCTTTCTTT. Translating it yields CASSVTPQGEAFF.

The chain has TRBV7-8 and TRBJ1-2; 11 bases fit TRBD1. Germline V gene sequence: CDR1 SGHVS, CDR2 FQNEAQ. The CDR3 spans 16 residues. After removal of 5 bases from V and 8 bases from J, the junction contained 13 bases not matched to a gene. CDR3 nucleotide sequence: TGTGCCAGCAGCCTACTCGCCGGACAGGGGGCGTCAGGCTACACCTTC. This encodes CASSLLAGQGASGYTF.

This clone occurred a few times. This chain links TRBV4-2 with TRBJ2-4; 10 bases align to TRBD1. The CDR3 is 16 residues long. J lost 4 bases, V lost 3 bases, and 6 bases had no gene match. The germline V gene encodes CDR1 LGHNA and CDR2 YNFKEQ. The CDR3 loop reads CASSQGGTGEKNIQYF. In DNA form, the CDR3 reads TGTGCCAGCAGCCAGGGCGGGACAGGGGAAAAAAACATTCAGTACTTC.

J is TRBJ1-2 and V is TRBV28; perhaps TRBD1 as D (6 bases). V was pared by 3 bases and J by 2 bases, with 22 bases between. The CDR3 runs to 18 residues. Germline assignment: CDR1 MDHEN and CDR2 SYDVKM. The CDR3 protein is CASSFGRPISGENYGYTF. The CDR3 DNA follows: TGTGCCAGCAGTTTTGGTCGACCAATTTCAGGGGAAAACTATGGCTACACCTTC.

The V and J genes are TRBV7-9 and TRBJ1-3, with 9 bases lining up with TRBD1. The CDR3 totals 15 residues. The junction had 4 bases not matched to a gene; V was cut back by 6 bases and J by 1 base. Germline CDR1 and CDR2: SEHNR and FQNEAQ (reference sequence). CDR3 amino acids: CASSSDRGSGNTIYF. In DNA, the CDR3 is TGTGCCAGCAGTTCCGACAGGGGGTCTGGAAACACCATATATTTT.

V usage is TRBV27 and J usage is TRBJ1-6; tentative D call: TRBD1 (6 bases). The CDR3 runs to 17 residues. Trimming cost V 6 bases and J 7 bases, with 22 bases left between them. Germline V gene sequence: CDR1 MNHEY, CDR2 SMNVEV (reference sequence). This CDR3 is CASRGEGYGGGNSPLHF. As DNA, the CDR3 is TGTGCCAGCAGGGGCGAAGGGTACGGGGGGGGCAATTCACCCCTCCACTTT.

This clone was seen a handful of times. The V gene is TRBV6-5, the J gene TRBJ1-2, with TRBD1 identical over 7 bases. This CDR3 spans 11 amino acids. The V and J ends lost 6 bases and 8 bases, in that order; junction bases with no gene match: 3. Germline V gene lookup returns CDR1 MNHEY and CDR2 SVGAGI. CDR3 loop: CASRGQWGYTF. The CDR3 DNA is TGTGCCAGCAGGGGACAGTGGGGCTACACCTTC.

The chain combines TRBV2 with TRBJ2-1, with TRBD1 identical over 12 bases. Per the germline V gene, CDR1 is SNHLY and CDR2 is FYNNEI. There are 16 residues in the CDR3. The junction had 9 bases not matched to a gene; V was cut back by 5 bases and J by 7 bases. The chain's CDR3 is CASSRNPGQGANEQFF. The CDR3 DNA is TGTGCCAGCAGTCGCAACCCGGGACAGGGGGCAAATGAGCAGTTCTTC.